These 13 T cell receptor beta chains originate from one sample sequenced in a study of T cell repertoires in cytomegalovirus infection. MiXCR, applied by TCRdb to the reads, yields one record per CDR3 protein. The repertoire holds approximately 180,000 distinct CDR3 sequences, with roughly 15% as singletons. The sequenced material came from CD8+ T cells from PBMCs. The source of these receptors is a human donor in good health (CMV status not recorded). Some clones in this sample may be carry-over from other donors' samples.

This clonotype was seen more than once but under ten times. The chain uses TRBV7-8 and TRBJ1-1; D perhaps matches TRBD1 (6 bases). The CDR3 runs 17 residues. V was cut by 5 bases and J by 0 bases, with 19 bases left in between. Germline V lookup: CDR1 SGHVS, CDR2 FQNEAQ. The CDR3 is CASSPEGGLGLNTEAFF. For the CDR3, the DNA is TGTGCCAGCAGCCCCGAGGGGGGTCTGGGTCTGAACACTGAAGCTTTCTTT.

A few counts support this clonotype. The chain employs TRBV7-3 and TRBJ2-7, with D unclear. V lost 5 bases to trimming and J lost 0 bases, with 17 bases between them. CDR3 length equals 16 residues. CDR1 is SGHTA, CDR2 FQGTGA, per germline. CDR3: CASSPLEFSSSYEQYF. Here the CDR3 DNA reads TGTGCCAGCAGCCCACTCGAATTTTCAAGCTCCTACGAGCAGTACTTC. The full variable domain, its missing parts supplied by reference TRBV7-3 and TRBJ2-7, is GAGVSQTPSNKVTEKGKYVELRCDPISGHTALYWYRQSLGQGPEFLIYFQGTGAADDSGLPNDRFFAVRPEGSVSTLKIQRTERGDSAVYLCASSPLEFSSSYEQYFGPGTRLTVT.

The chain has TRBV20-1 and TRBJ2-1, with TRBD2 identical over 12 bases. The CDR3 is made up of 16 amino acids. Trimming took 6 bases from V and 8 from J; bases not matched to a gene: 14. Germline lookup yields CDR1 DFQATT and CDR2 SNEGSKA (reference sequence). CDR3 nucleotide sequence: TGCAGTGCCCGGCCCCCTACTAGCGGGGGGCCACATGAGCAGTTCTTC. Translated, it gives CSARPPTSGGPHEQFF.

This clonotype was seen only a few times. V gene TRBV7-6 combines with J gene TRBJ1-3; a possible D gene is TRBD1 (5 bases). V was clipped by 5 bases and J by 0 bases, with 14 bases between them. Germline loops: CDR1 SGHVS, CDR2 FNYEAQ. The CDR3 is made up of 16 amino acids. Here the CDR3 DNA reads TGTGCCAGCAGCCCTGGGACCGTAAACTCTGGAAACACCATATATTTT. Translated, it gives CASSPGTVNSGNTIYF.

This clonotype occurred a few times. The rearrangement uses TRBV14 and TRBJ1-2; 8 bases are shared with TRBD1. Germline lookup yields CDR1 SGHDN and CDR2 FVKESK. V lost 0 bases, J lost 6 bases, and 6 bases stayed unmatched. The CDR3 is 15 residues long. Here the CDR3 DNA reads TGTGCCAGCAGCCAAGATCCAGGGGGCATCAATGGCTACACCTTC. It yields the protein CASSQDPGGINGYTF.

This clonotype was detected many times. The chain joins TRBV11-1 to TRBJ2-1; TRBD2 is a possible D gene (6 bases). This CDR3 has 14 amino acids. V was cut by 4 bases and J by 7 bases, with 14 bases left in between. Germline lookup yields CDR1 SGHAT and CDR2 FQDESV (reference sequence). CDR3 in DNA: TGTGCCAGCAGCTCCGGGGGTAATCGGAATGAGCAGTTCTTC. Translating it yields CASSSGGNRNEQFF.

The CDR3, as DNA: TGTGCCAGCAGCCCCACCAGGAACTGGGGACCCTACGAGCAGTACTTC. Translation gives CASSPTRNWGPYEQYF. This chain links TRBV7-6 with TRBJ2-7; D possibly matches TRBD1 or TRBD2 (5 bases each). The CDR3 is 16 amino acids. Trimming shortened V by 5 bases and J by 2 bases, and 19 bases separated the two germline ends. Germline V lookup: CDR1 SGHVS, CDR2 FNYEAQ.

The chain couples TRBV11-1 to TRBJ2-7; 12 bases match TRBD1. CDR1 SGHAT and CDR2 FQDESV come from the germline V gene (reference sequence). This CDR3 is 16 amino acids long. With 1 base clipped from V and 2 bases from J, the junction kept 3 bases outside the gene matches. CDR3 sequence: CASSLGDRGPTYEQYF. The CDR3 DNA is TGTGCCAGCAGCTTAGGGGACAGGGGGCCAACCTACGAGCAGTACTTC.

The V gene is TRBV11-2, the J gene TRBJ2-1, with D perhaps being TRBD1 or TRBD2 (6 bases each). The V end was cut by 6 bases, the J end by 0 bases, with 15 bases between. The CDR3 loop spans 16 amino acids. Per germline, CDR1 SGHAT and CDR2 FQNNGV. The CDR3 loop is CASRSQGGNSYNEQFF. DNA for the CDR3: TGTGCCAGCAGATCCCAAGGGGGGAACTCCTACAATGAGCAGTTCTTC.

V and J are TRBV12-3 or TRBV12-4 and TRBJ1-2; D not resolved. Trimming left V 3 bases short and J 5 bases short, with 22 bases between. This CDR3 contains 17 residues. CDR3: CASSFWPIEANRYGYTF. Written as DNA, the CDR3 is TGTGCCAGCAGTTTTTGGCCGATCGAGGCTAACCGATATGGCTACACCTTC.

In its sample, this clonotype was seen a few times. The chain carries TRBV12-3 or TRBV12-4 and TRBJ2-2; 8 bases align to TRBD1. The J segment lost 7 bases and the V segment lost 7 bases, leaving 17 bases of the junction unmatched. The CDR3 is 17 residues long. The CDR3 DNA is TGTGCCAGCATGTTTTCCACGGACAGGGCCGTTTTCGGGGAGCTGTTTTTT. It codes for CASMFSTDRAVFGELFF.

The chain uses TRBV12-3 or TRBV12-4 and TRBJ2-5; TRBD2 agrees at 11 bases. V lost 6 bases and J lost 5; bases outside the gene matches: 8. The CDR3 is 15 residues long. In nucleotides, the CDR3 is TGTGCCAGCAGAACTAGCGGGGGATCCGGGGAGACCCAGTACTTC. Translating gives CASRTSGGSGETQYF.

The sample holds a few counts of this clonotype. V gene TRBV28 combines with J gene TRBJ2-5, with D hard to call. CDR1 is MDHEN, CDR2 SYDVKM, per germline. The CDR3 runs to 11 residues. V was cut by 7 bases and J by 5 bases, with 8 bases left in between. The CDR3 loop is CASNTRETQYF. In DNA form, the CDR3 reads TGTGCCAGCAATACCCGGGAGACCCAGTACTTC.